This T cell receptor (beta chain) was captured by sequencing in a study of tumor-infiltrating lymphocytes in primary liver carcinoma. Study as a whole: Maximum tumor diameters ranged from 4.2 to 10 cm, stage T1-T3 N0M0.

General observations from the study: Tumor top-250-clone fraction significantly exceeded that of blood (p = 0.039). Tumor-adjacent and tumor-blood pairs displayed less overlap than did pairs of tumor regions.

The template, approximately 500 ng total RNA, yielded TCR beta cDNA made with a constant-region primer. ARM-PCR, slightly modified, supplied the TCR beta libraries through three nested multiplex PCR rounds. Investigators reported that the first two PCR rounds, at about 11 cycles each, used TRBV1-TRBV30 forward primers with a C-beta reverse primer. TCRdb used MiXCR to reprocess the multiplex PCR reads, holding one entry per CDR3 protein. The sample yields 300,000 to 400,000 distinct CDR3 sequences, approximately 65% seen once. On this clonotype itself: As yet, its antigen is unknown. The junction departs from the called germline gene at one end, perhaps through a read error.

Out of unsorted whole blood came the blood RNA, and germline DNA was extracted as well. Peripheral blood, roughly 4 milliliters, was collected prior to surgery. The CDR3 covers 15 residues. Per the germline V gene, CDR1 is SGHAT and CDR2 is FQDESV (reference sequence). The chain carries TRBV11-1 and TRBJ2-1; 9 nucleotides line up with TRBD2. Sample: peripheral blood. This receptor was taken from a man aged 40-49 years with primary liver carcinoma and hepatitis B virus infection. CDR3 protein: CASSLSGSSYSEQFF. CDR3 nucleotide sequence: TGTGCCAGCAGTCTTAGCGGGAGCTCCTACAGTGAGCAGTTCTTC. Combining the CDR3 with reference TRBV11-1 and TRBJ2-1 gives the whole variable domain EAEVAQSPRYKITEKSQAVAFWCDPISGHATLYWYRQILGQGPELLVQFQDESVVDDSQLPKDRFSAERLKGVDSTLKIQPAELGDSAMYLCASSLSGSSYSEQFFGPGTRLTVL.